This TCR beta chain is from a study of shared clonotypes between healthy human individuals. As regards this clone: What it binds is unknown.

All donors qualified as healthy HIV-negative adults and had experienced no recent acute infections or vaccinations. The material for each subset, its genomic DNA, was split evenly across several immunoSEQ plates. TCRdb's table, derived via immunoSEQ multiplex PCR, lists solely in-frame clones and lacks some. The table shows over 2 million clones, with roughly 95% occurring only once. Study outcomes and limitations: Sampling covered blood only; tissue repertoires likely differ.

Sequencing input: naive CD4+ T cells sorted from blood. As to subset: CD45RA+ positively selected. This sequence originates from a young man in good health.

CDR3 nucleotides: TGTGCCAGCAGTCTCAGGGCAACTAATGAAAAACTGTTTTTT. As protein: CASSLRATNEKLFF. The chain joins TRBV6-5 to TRBJ1-4, with a tentative D call TRBD1 (5 bases). The CDR3 spans 14 residues. From germline, CDR1 is MNHEY and CDR2 SVGAGI. Deletions cut 5 bases from V and 0 bases from J, with 7 bases between.